This passage covers 8 T cell receptor beta chains from one sample sequenced in a study of cytomegalovirus exposure and HLA in healthy donors. It was with 60 Vbeta and 13 Jbeta primers that the PCR ran. The protocol was immunoSEQ multiplex PCR, while the TCRdb copy is restricted to in-frame clones and leaves out a portion. Altogether about 200,000 clones are present, about four fifths being singletons, with the ten largest covering roughly 3.1%. What was sequenced was PBMCs. The receptors derive from a man aged 25 to 45 in good health and CMV-seronegative.

The chain combines TRBV11-2 with TRBJ1-2; D may be TRBD1 (5 bases). The germline gives CDR1 SGHAT, CDR2 FQNNGV. The CDR3 sequence is 14 residues long. The V end lost 0 bases, the J end lost 8 bases, and 13 bases lay between the germline ends. This CDR3 reads CASSLDPRGNGYTF. CDR3 nucleotide sequence: TGTGCCAGCAGCTTAGATCCGCGGGGGAACGGCTACACCTTC.

The chain carries TRBV7-9 and TRBJ2-3; 10 nucleotides line up with TRBD1. Germline V CDR1 and CDR2: SEHNR, FQNEAQ (reference sequence). With 4 bases clipped from V and 6 bases from J, the junction kept 4 bases outside the gene matches. This CDR3 is built from 14 residues. The CDR3 spells CASSSGQGGDTQYF. CDR3 DNA: TGTGCCAGCAGCTCCGGACAGGGGGGCGATACGCAGTATTTT.

This chain links TRBV19 with TRBJ1-2, with D perhaps matching TRBD1 (5 bases). The CDR3 has 16 residues. Germline CDR1 reads LNHDA; CDR2 reads SQIVND (reference sequence). V gave up 7 bases and J gave up 6 bases, with 24 bases separating them. In DNA form, the CDR3 reads TGTGCCAGTACCCAACCGTCCTCAGGGCGAAACAATGGCTACACCTTC. Its protein is CASTQPSSGRNNGYTF.

The chain carries TRBV29-1 and TRBJ2-7; D might be TRBD2 (6 bases). This CDR3 spans 14 amino acids. CDR1 SQVTM and CDR2 ANQGSEA come from the germline V gene. Trimming pared 4 bases from V and 0 bases from J, leaving 13 bases between. DNA of the CDR3: TGCAGCGTTGCAGGCGGGACGAGCTCCTACGAGCAGTACTTC. Its translation is CSVAGGTSSYEQYF.

The chain uses TRBV5-1 and TRBJ2-1; TRBD1 matches 9 bases. Germline assignment: CDR1 SGHRS and CDR2 YFSETQ. The CDR3 spans 15 residues. The trim removed 1 base at V and 3 bases at J, leaving 2 bases unmatched. The CDR3 spells CASSLWDRDYNEQFF. The DNA for the CDR3 is TGCGCCAGCAGCTTGTGGGACAGGGACTACAATGAGCAGTTCTTC.

J is TRBJ1-6 and V is TRBV27; D is unresolved. This CDR3 has 18 amino acids. Germline values: CDR1 MNHEY, CDR2 SMNVEV (reference sequence). The V end lost 1 base, the J end lost 7 bases, and 20 bases lay between the germline ends. CDR3: CASSLLSVRGPSNSPLHF. The CDR3 coding sequence is TGTGCCAGCAGTTTATTAAGTGTTAGAGGCCCCTCCAATTCACCCCTCCACTTT.

The chain employs TRBV11-2 and TRBJ1-3; no clear D gene. CDR1 SGHAT and CDR2 FQNNGV come from the germline V gene. The CDR3 runs 12 residues. Deletions cut 6 bases from V and 4 bases from J, with 7 bases between. CDR3 sequence reads: CASSSEGNTIYF. CDR3 DNA sequence: TGTGCCAGCAGTTCCGAGGGAAACACCATATATTTT.

V is TRBV13 and J is TRBJ2-7; TRBD2 matches 10 bases. The germline gives CDR1 PRHDT, CDR2 FYEKMQ (reference sequence). V was pared by 5 bases and J by 3 bases, with 4 bases of the junction left unmatched. There are 14 residues in the CDR3. The CDR3 is CASSETSGDYEQYF. CDR3 coding DNA: TGTGCCAGCAGCGAAACTAGCGGGGACTACGAGCAGTACTTC.